This T cell receptor beta chain was captured by sequencing in a study of glioma-infiltrating T cells after dendritic cell vaccination. Only in-frame clones appear in the TCRdb table, and some are missing; sequencing was by immunoSEQ multiplex PCR. The table has about 92,000 clones, 85% to 90% seen once. In regard to this clone: The antigen is unknown.

Study-wide results and limits: Complete blood and tumor specimen sets were limited to few patients.

The sample consisted of blood, taken before dendritic cell vaccination. This receptor was identified in a human donor with glioblastoma.

The CDR3 loop is CASSPRLAASTDTQYF. CDR3 coding DNA: TGTGCCAGCAGCCCCCGACTAGCGGCAAGCACAGATACGCAGTATTTT. The chain joins TRBV7-3 to TRBJ2-3, with 9 nucleotides matching TRBD2. Germline V gene lookup returns CDR1 SGHTA and CDR2 FQGTGA. The CDR3 loop spans 16 amino acids. Trimming removed 5 bases from V and 0 bases from J; junction bases left unmatched: 6.